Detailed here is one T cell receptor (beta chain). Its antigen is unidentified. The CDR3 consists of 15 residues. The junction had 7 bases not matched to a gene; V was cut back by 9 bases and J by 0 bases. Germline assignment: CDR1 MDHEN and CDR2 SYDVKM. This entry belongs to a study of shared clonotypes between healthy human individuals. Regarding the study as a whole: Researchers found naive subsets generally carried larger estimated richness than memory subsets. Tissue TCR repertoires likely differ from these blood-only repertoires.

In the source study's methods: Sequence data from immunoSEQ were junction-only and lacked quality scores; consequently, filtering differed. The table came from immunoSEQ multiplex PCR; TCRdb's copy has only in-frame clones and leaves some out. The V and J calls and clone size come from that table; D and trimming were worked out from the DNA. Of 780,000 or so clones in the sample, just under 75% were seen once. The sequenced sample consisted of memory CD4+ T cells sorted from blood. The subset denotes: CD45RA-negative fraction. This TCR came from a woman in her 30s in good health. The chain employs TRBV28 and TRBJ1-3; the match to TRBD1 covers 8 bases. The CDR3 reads CASNRQGNSGNTIYF. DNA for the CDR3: TGTGCCAGTAACCGACAGGGGAACTCTGGAAACACCATATATTTT.